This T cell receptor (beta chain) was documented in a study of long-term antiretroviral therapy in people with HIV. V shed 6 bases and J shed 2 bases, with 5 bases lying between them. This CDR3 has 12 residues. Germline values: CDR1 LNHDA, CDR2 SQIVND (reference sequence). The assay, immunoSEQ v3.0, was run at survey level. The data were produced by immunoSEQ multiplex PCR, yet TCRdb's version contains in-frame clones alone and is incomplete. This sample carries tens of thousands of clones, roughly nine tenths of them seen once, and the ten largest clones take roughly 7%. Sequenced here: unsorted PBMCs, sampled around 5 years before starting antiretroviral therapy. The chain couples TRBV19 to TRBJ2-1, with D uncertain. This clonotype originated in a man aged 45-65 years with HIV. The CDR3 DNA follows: TGTGCCAGTAGCCCGGCCTACAATGAGCAGTTCTTC. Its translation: CASSPAYNEQFF.